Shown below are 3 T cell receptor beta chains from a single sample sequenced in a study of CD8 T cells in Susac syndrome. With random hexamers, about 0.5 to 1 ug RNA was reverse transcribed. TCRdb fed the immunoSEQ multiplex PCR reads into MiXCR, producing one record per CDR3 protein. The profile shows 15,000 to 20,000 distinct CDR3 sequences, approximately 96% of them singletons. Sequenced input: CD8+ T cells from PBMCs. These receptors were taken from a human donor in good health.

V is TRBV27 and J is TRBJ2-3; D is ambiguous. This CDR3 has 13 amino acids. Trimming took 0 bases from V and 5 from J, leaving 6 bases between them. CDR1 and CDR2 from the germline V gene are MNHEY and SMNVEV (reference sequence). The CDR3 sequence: CASSLSIGDTQYF. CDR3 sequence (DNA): TGTGCCAGCAGTTTATCGATAGGAGATACGCAGTATTTT.

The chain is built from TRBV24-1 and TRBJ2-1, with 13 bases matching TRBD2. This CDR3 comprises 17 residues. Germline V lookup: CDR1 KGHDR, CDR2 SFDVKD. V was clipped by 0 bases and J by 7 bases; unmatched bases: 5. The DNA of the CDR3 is TGTGCCACCAGTGATTTGACTAGCGGGAGGGCCAGGAATGAGCAGTTCTTC. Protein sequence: CATSDLTSGRARNEQFF.

The CDR3 region is CSAVGPKYEQYF. In DNA form, the CDR3 reads TGCAGTGCAGTAGGACCGAAGTACGAGCAGTACTTC. This chain joins TRBV20-1 and TRBJ2-7; D gene uncertain. Trimming pared 6 bases from V and 4 bases from J, leaving 13 bases between. The germline CDR1 and CDR2 sequences are DFQATT and SNEGSKA (reference sequence). The CDR3 covers 12 residues.